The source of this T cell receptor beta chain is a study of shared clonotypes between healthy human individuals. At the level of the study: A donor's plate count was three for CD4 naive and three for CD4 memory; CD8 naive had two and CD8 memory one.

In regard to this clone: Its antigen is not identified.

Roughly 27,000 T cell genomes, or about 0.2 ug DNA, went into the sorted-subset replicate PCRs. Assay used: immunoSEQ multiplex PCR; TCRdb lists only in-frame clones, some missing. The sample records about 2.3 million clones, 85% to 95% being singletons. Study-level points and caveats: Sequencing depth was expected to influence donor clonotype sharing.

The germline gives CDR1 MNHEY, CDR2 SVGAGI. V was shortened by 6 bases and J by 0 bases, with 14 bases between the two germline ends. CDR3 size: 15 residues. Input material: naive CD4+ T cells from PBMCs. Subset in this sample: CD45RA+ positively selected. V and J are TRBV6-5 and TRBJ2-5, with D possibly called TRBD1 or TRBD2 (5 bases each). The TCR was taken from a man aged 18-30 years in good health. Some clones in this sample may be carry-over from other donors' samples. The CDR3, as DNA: TGTGCCAGCAGCCCCGGGGCCCCGTACCAAGAGACCCAGTACTTC. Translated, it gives CASSPGAPYQETQYF.